The 25 T cell receptor beta chains given below trace back to one sample, sequenced in a study of blood T cell repertoires in COVID-19 (dated by TCRdb to 2020 to 2021). Receptors were amplified or captured by the immunoSEQ multiplex PCR assay. In its TCRdb copy, this immuneACCESS table keeps in-frame sequences only and misses some clones. Where compared with another copy, unresolved V genes explain less than half of these, and the others have no known cause. This sample holds 100,000 to 120,000 clones; 81% were observed only once. The leading ten clones occupy 1.5% to 1.8% of the sample. What was sequenced was peripheral blood. The source is a man aged 50 to 59 with acute or convalescent COVID-19.

The rearrangement uses TRBV5-1 and TRBJ2-5; TRBD2 matches at 7 bases. This CDR3 has 15 residues. Germline V gives CDR1 SGHRS, CDR2 YFSETQ. J gave up 5 bases and V 0 bases, and 7 bases lay outside the gene matches. Written as DNA, the CDR3 is TGCGCCAGCAGCTTGGAAGGGAGGGAATGGGAGACCCAGTACTTC. Translation gives CASSLEGREWETQYF.

This chain connects TRBV28 to TRBJ1-2; 7 bases map to TRBD1. CDR1 and CDR2 from the germline V gene are MDHEN and SYDVKM. V lost 6 bases and J lost 6; bases outside the gene matches: 4. This CDR3 comprises 12 residues. The CDR3 DNA is TGTGCCAGCAGACGACAGGGCCATGGCTACACCTTC. It codes for CASRRQGHGYTF.

The chain has TRBV5-1 and TRBJ1-2; 8 bases match TRBD1. V shed 7 bases and J 4 bases; nucleotides not matched to a gene: 0. The germline CDR1 and CDR2 sequences are SGHRS and YFSETQ. This CDR3 contains 11 residues. CDR3 in amino acids: CASQGAYGYTF. CDR3 sequence (DNA): TGCGCCAGCCAGGGGGCCTATGGCTACACCTTC.

This sequence joins TRBV28 and TRBJ1-1; TRBD1 matches 7 bases. This CDR3 spans 15 amino acids. Per germline, CDR1 MDHEN and CDR2 SYDVKM. V shed 6 bases, J shed 3 bases, and the junction held 10 bases outside the gene matches. Here the CDR3 DNA reads TGTGCCAGCAGCCATCTGGACAGGACCTACACTGAAGCTTTCTTT. It specifies CASSHLDRTYTEAFF.

The rearrangement links TRBV18 to TRBJ1-1, with D tentatively TRBD1 (5 bases). CDR3 size: 15 residues. Trimming took 5 bases from V and 6 from J, leaving 19 bases between them. Germline assignment: CDR1 KGHSH and CDR2 LQKENI. The CDR3 loop reads CASSRGSGLIAEAFF. CDR3 DNA: TGTGCCAGCTCAAGGGGTAGTGGGTTGATCGCTGAAGCTTTCTTT.

This rearrangement joins TRBV5-1 to TRBJ2-5; perhaps TRBD2 as D (5 bases). The CDR3 runs to 15 residues. V lost 1 base to trimming and J lost 5 bases, with 15 bases between them. Germline loops: CDR1 SGHRS, CDR2 YFSETQ. The CDR3 spells CASSLSGSEVETQYF. Here the CDR3 DNA reads TGCGCCAGCAGCTTGAGCGGCTCGGAGGTGGAGACCCAGTACTTC.

The J gene is TRBJ1-2, the V gene TRBV2; 7 positions agree with TRBD1. J lost 6 bases, V lost 0 bases, and 4 bases had no gene match. CDR1 is SNHLY, CDR2 FYNNEI, per germline. This CDR3 is built from 14 residues. The CDR3 sequence is CASSEAARGDGYTF. The CDR3, as DNA: TGTGCCAGCAGTGAAGCAGCCAGGGGGGATGGCTACACCTTC.

This clone appeared once. The chain is built from TRBV11-2 and TRBJ2-3, with D possibly being TRBD2 (5 bases). This CDR3 region has 16 residues. Germline V gene lookup returns CDR1 SGHAT and CDR2 FQNNGV. V was cut by 1 base and J by 6 bases, with 17 bases left in between. This chain's CDR3 is CASSLVNGGGEDTQYF. CDR3 sequence (DNA): TGTGCCAGCAGCTTAGTCAATGGAGGTGGGGAGGATACGCAGTATTTT.

In its sample, this clone was seen a few times. V usage is TRBV15 and J usage is TRBJ2-7; 9 nucleotides match TRBD2. The CDR3 contains 21 residues. CDR1 LNHNV and CDR2 YYDKDF come from the germline V gene (reference sequence). V shed 1 base, J shed 0 bases, and the junction held 19 bases outside the gene matches. The CDR3, as DNA: TGTGCCACCAGCAGAGGGCGAAGAGCGGCTAGCGGGGACCTCTTCTCCTACGAGCAGTACTTC. Translated, it gives CATSRGRRAASGDLFSYEQYF.

This clone was observed once. The chain carries TRBV2 and TRBJ1-2; 10 bases agree with TRBD1. From germline, CDR1 is SNHLY and CDR2 FYNNEI. The junction had 9 bases not matched to a gene; V was cut back by 3 bases and J by 8 bases. There are 15 residues in the CDR3. CDR3 coding DNA: TGTGCCAGCAGTGAGACAGGGGGCGCAATAAAGGGCTACACCTTC. This codes for CASSETGGAIKGYTF.

The gene calls are TRBV7-2 and TRBJ1-2; TRBD1 matches 10 bases. Germline-derived CDR1 and CDR2 are SGHTA and FQGNSA. The V segment lost 5 bases and the J segment 3 bases; nucleotides outside the gene matches: 6. The CDR3 sequence is 15 residues long. The CDR3 nucleotides are TGTGCCAGCAGCCCTGGACAGGGGGATGACTATGGCTACACCTTC. Protein product: CASSPGQGDDYGYTF.

The gene calls are TRBV9 and TRBJ1-2; the match to TRBD1 covers 8 bases. The CDR3 is made up of 14 amino acids. Unmatched junction bases numbered 12, after V lost 7 bases and J lost 7 bases. Germline assignment: CDR1 SGDLS and CDR2 YYNGEE. DNA of the CDR3: TGTGCCAGCTCCAACCGGCAGGGGGCGAGTGGCTACACCTTC. Encoded protein: CASSNRQGASGYTF.

The CDR3 protein is CASSSARDRVSGAEAFF. For the CDR3, the DNA is TGTGCCAGCAGCTCCGCCCGCGACAGGGTTTCCGGGGCTGAAGCTTTCTTT. The chain employs TRBV5-4 and TRBJ1-1; 7 bases are shared with TRBD1. With 3 bases clipped from V and 6 bases from J, the junction kept 17 bases outside the gene matches. This CDR3 is 17 amino acids long. The germline V gene encodes CDR1 SGHNT and CDR2 YYREEE (reference sequence).

V and J are TRBV4-1 and TRBJ1-2; TRBD1 matches 7 bases. This CDR3 contains 16 residues. The V segment lost 2 bases and the J segment 2 bases; nucleotides outside the gene matches: 8. Germline assignment: CDR1 MGHRA and CDR2 YSYEKL. CDR3 amino acids: CASSQPPGQKNYGYTF. CDR3 DNA sequence: TGCGCCAGCAGCCAACCTCCGGGACAGAAAAACTATGGCTACACCTTC.

This clone was seen more than once but under ten times. V is TRBV28 and J is TRBJ1-6; D is possibly TRBD1 (5 bases). Germline lookup yields CDR1 MDHEN and CDR2 SYDVKM. V was clipped by 5 bases and J by 6 bases, with 14 bases between them. The CDR3 loop spans 15 amino acids. The CDR3 region is CASSAVRGPNSPLHF. CDR3 sequence (DNA): TGTGCCAGCAGTGCCGTGCGGGGACCTAATTCACCCCTCCACTTT. The full variable domain, its missing parts supplied by reference TRBV28 and TRBJ1-6, is DVKVTQSSRYLVKRTGEKVFLECVQDMDHENMFWYRQDPGLGLRLIYFSYDVKMKEKGDIPEGYSVSREKKERFSLILESASTNQTSMYLCASSAVRGPNSPLHFGNGTRLTVT.

The CDR3 bases are TGTGCCAGCAGCCCGGGACAGGGACCTCAGCCCCAGCATTTT. Its translation: CASSPGQGPQPQHF. The chain couples TRBV6-6 to TRBJ1-5; TRBD1 aligns across 9 bases. Germline V gene lookup returns CDR1 MNHNY and CDR2 SVGAGI (reference sequence). With V trimmed by 6 bases and J by 6 bases, 6 bases remained unmatched. The CDR3 length is 14 residues.

The V gene is TRBV27, the J gene TRBJ1-1; D is unclear. The ends were cut back, 2 bases at V and 1 base at J, with 5 bases in the middle. The CDR3 length is 13 residues. Germline V gives CDR1 MNHEY, CDR2 SMNVEV (reference sequence). The CDR3 DNA reads TGTGCCAGCAGTTTAACAGAGAACACTGAAGCTTTCTTT. Its translation is CASSLTENTEAFF.

The rearrangement links TRBV24-1 to TRBJ1-2; D gene ambiguous. This CDR3 has 16 amino acids. V shed 1 base and J shed 4 bases, with 15 bases lying between them. Looked up from germline, CDR1 is KGHDR and CDR2 is SFDVKD. CDR3 protein: CATSDLGRDQRYGYTF. Here the CDR3 DNA reads TGTGCCACCAGTGATTTAGGGAGGGATCAACGCTATGGCTACACCTTC.

This clone was counted between two and nine times. This chain links TRBV5-1 with TRBJ2-7, with 7 nucleotides matching TRBD1. Unmatched junction bases numbered 7, after V lost 4 bases and J lost 9 bases. Germline V gene data show CDR1 as SGHRS and CDR2 as YFSETQ. The CDR3 length is 12 residues. Written as DNA, the CDR3 is TGCGCCAGCAGCCCAACGACAGGGCTGCAGTACTTC. It encodes CASSPTTGLQYF.

The chain carries TRBV7-8 and TRBJ1-2; TRBD1 is a possible D gene (6 bases). The CDR3 runs 17 residues. Per the germline V gene, CDR1 is SGHVS and CDR2 is FQNEAQ. Trimming stripped 1 base from V and 7 bases from J, with 22 bases between. The CDR3 region is CASSLGEGGGYVGGYTF. CDR3 sequence (DNA): TGTGCCAGCAGCTTAGGGGAGGGGGGCGGCTATGTAGGTGGCTACACCTTC.

This clone has a single count. The chain joins TRBV3-1 (or the pseudogene TRBV3-2) to TRBJ1-1; 7 bases are a match to TRBD1. There are 16 residues in the CDR3. CDR1 and CDR2 (germline): LGHDT, YNNKEL (reference sequence). After removal of 4 bases from V and 2 bases from J, the junction contained 10 bases not matched to a gene. The CDR3 DNA follows: TGTGCCAGCAGCCGAGTTCCCGGGACAGCAAACACTGAAGCTTTCTTT. Protein product: CASSRVPGTANTEAFF.

This clone was observed a few times. The chain employs TRBV19 and TRBJ1-2; TRBD1 is a possible D gene (6 bases). Deletions cut 6 bases from V and 5 bases from J, with 19 bases between. The CDR3 runs to 15 residues. Germline CDR1 is LNHDA and CDR2 is SQIVND (reference sequence). This CDR3 is CASSPLSYRDYGYTF. Written as DNA, the CDR3 is TGTGCCAGTAGCCCACTGAGTTACAGGGATTATGGCTACACCTTC.

The chain combines TRBV27 with TRBJ1-6; D call uncertain. V lost 3 bases, J lost 0 bases, and 6 bases lay in between. The CDR3 is 15 amino acids. Per the germline V gene, CDR1 is MNHEY and CDR2 is SMNVEV (reference sequence). The CDR3: CASSFESSYNSPLHF. DNA of the CDR3: TGTGCCAGCAGTTTTGAGAGCTCCTATAATTCACCCCTCCACTTT.

The V gene is TRBV6-5, the J gene TRBJ1-1, with D tentatively TRBD1 (6 bases). This CDR3 is 12 amino acids long. V was pared by 6 bases and J by 4 bases, with 9 bases between. Germline assignment: CDR1 MNHEY and CDR2 SVGAGI. The CDR3 sequence: CASSRGGTEAFF. CDR3 bases: TGTGCCAGCAGCAGGGGTGGCACTGAAGCTTTCTTT.

In its sample, this clone was seen a few times. The same CDR3 can be traced to other DNA sequences in this sample. V usage is TRBV29-1 and J usage is TRBJ2-3; 7 nucleotides agree with TRBD1. The CDR3 totals 13 residues. Trimming took 5 bases from V and 4 from J; bases not matched to a gene: 6. The germline V gene has CDR1 SQVTM and CDR2 ANQGSEA. The chain's CDR3 is CSVRTGVPDTQYF. Written as DNA, the CDR3 is TGCAGCGTTAGGACAGGCGTCCCAGATACGCAGTATTTT.